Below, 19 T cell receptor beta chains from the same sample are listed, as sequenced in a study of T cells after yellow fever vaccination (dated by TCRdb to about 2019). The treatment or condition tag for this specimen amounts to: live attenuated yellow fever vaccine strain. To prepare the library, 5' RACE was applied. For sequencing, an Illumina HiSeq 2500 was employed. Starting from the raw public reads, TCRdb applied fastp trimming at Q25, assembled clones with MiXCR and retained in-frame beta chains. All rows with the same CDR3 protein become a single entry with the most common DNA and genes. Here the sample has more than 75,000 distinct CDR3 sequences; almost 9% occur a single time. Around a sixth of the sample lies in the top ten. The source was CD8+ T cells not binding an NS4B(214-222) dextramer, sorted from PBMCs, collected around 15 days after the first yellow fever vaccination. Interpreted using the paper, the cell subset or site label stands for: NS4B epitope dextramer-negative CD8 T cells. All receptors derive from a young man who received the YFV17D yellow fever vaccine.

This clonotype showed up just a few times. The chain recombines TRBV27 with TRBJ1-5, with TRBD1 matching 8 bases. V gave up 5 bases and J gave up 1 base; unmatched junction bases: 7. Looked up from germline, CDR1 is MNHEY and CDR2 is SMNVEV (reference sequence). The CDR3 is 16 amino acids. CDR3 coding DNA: TGTGCCAGCAGTACCGACAGGGGATCAAGCAATCAGCCCCAGCATTTT. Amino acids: CASSTDRGSSNQPQHF.

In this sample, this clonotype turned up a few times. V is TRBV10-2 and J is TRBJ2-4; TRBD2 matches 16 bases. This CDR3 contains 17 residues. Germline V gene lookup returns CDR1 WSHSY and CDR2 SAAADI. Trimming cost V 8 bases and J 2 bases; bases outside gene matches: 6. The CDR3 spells CASEGLAGGSSKNIQYF. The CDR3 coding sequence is TGCGCCAGCGAGGGACTAGCGGGGGGGAGTTCCAAAAACATTCAGTACTTC.

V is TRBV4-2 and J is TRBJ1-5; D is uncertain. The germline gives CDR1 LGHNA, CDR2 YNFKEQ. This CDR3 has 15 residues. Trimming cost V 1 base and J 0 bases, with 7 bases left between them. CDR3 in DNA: TGTGCCAGCAGCCAAGTTGGAGTTAGCAATCAGCCCCAGCATTTT. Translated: CASSQVGVSNQPQHF.

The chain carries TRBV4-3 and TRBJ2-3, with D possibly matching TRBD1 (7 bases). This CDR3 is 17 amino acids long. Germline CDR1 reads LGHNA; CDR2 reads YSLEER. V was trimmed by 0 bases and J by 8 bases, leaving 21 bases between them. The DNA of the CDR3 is TGCGCCAGCAGCCAAGATGTCGGGACAGCGCAGGGGGGTACGCAGTATTTT. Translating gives CASSQDVGTAQGGTQYF.

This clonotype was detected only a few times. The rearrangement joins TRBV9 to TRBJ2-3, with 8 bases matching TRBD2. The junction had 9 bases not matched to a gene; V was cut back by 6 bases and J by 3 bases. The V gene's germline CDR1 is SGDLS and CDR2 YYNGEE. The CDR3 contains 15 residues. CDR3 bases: TGTGCCAGCAACCCCGGGACTAGGTGGACAGATACGCAGTATTTT. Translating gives CASNPGTRWTDTQYF.

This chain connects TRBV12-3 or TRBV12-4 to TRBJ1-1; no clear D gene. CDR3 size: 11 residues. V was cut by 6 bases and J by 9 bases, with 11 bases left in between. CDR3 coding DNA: TGTGCCAGCAGGGAGGGCGTTCAAGCTTTCTTT. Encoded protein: CASREGVQAFF.

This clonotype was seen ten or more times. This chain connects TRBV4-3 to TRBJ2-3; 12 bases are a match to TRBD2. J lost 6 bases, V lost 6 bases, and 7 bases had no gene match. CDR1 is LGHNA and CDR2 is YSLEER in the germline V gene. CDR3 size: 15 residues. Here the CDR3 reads CASRPLAGGLDTQYF. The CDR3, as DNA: TGCGCCAGCAGACCCCTAGCGGGGGGGCTGGATACGCAGTATTTT.

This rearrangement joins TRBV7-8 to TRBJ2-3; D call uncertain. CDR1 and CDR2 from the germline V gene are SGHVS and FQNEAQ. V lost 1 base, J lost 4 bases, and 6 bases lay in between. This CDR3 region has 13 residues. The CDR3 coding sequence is TGTGCCAGCAGCTTAGAGGTCGCAGATACGCAGTATTTT. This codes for CASSLEVADTQYF.

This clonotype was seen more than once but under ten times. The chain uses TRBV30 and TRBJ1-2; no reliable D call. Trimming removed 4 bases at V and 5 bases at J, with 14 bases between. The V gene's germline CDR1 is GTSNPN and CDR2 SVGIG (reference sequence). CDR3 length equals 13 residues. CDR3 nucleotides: TGTGCCTGGACGTACAATCCCGTATATGGCTACACCTTC. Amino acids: CAWTYNPVYGYTF.

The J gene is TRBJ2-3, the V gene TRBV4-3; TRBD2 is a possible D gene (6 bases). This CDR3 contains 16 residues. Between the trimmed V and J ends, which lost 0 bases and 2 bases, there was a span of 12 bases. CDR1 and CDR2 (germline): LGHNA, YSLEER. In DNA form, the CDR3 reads TGCGCCAGCAGCCAAGAAGGAGGGCTAGTCACAGATACGCAGTATTTT. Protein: CASSQEGGLVTDTQYF.

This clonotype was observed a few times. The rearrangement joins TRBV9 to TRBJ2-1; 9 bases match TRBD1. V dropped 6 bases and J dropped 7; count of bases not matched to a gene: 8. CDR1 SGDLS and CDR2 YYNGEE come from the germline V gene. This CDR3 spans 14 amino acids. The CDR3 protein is CASTPGTGRNEQFF. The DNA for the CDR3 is TGTGCCAGCACCCCCGGGACAGGGCGAAATGAGCAGTTCTTC.

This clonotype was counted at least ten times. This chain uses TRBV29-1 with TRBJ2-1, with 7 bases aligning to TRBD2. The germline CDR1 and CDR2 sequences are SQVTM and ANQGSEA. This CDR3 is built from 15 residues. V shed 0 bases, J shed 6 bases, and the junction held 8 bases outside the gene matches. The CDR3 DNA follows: TGCAGCGTTGAAGATGGGCGGGGGTCAACCAATGAGCAGTTCTTC. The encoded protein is CSVEDGRGSTNEQFF.

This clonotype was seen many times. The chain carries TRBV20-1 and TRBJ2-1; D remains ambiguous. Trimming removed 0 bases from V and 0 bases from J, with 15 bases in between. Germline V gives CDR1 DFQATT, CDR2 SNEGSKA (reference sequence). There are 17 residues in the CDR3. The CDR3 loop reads CSARDFGGVGSYNEQFF. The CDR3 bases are TGCAGTGCTAGAGATTTCGGTGGAGTAGGCTCCTACAATGAGCAGTTCTTC.

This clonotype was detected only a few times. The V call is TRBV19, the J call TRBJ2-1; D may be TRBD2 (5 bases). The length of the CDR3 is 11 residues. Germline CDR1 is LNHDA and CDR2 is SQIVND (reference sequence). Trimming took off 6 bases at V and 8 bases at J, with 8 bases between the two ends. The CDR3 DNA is TGTGCCAGTAGGCTAGCCTATGAGCAGTTCTTC. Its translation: CASRLAYEQFF.

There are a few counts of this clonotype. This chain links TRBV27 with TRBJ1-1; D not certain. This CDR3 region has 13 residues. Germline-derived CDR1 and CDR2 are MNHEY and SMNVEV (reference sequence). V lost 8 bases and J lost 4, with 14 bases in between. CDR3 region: CASGLYRATEAFF. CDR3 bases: TGTGCCAGCGGCCTCTATAGGGCCACTGAAGCTTTCTTT.

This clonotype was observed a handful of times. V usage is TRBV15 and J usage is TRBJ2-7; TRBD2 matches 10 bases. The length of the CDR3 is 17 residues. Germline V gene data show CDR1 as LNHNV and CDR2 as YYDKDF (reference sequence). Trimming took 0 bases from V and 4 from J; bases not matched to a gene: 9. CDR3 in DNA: TGTGCCACCAGCAGAGATTCGATAACTAGCGGGGCTTACGAGCAGTACTTC. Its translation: CATSRDSITSGAYEQYF.

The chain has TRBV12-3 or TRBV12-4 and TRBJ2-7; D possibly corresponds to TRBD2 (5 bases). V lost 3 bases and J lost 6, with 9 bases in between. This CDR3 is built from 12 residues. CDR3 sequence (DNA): TGTGCCAGCAGTTTGGACTTACTCGAGCAGTACGTC. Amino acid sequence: CASSLDLLEQYV.

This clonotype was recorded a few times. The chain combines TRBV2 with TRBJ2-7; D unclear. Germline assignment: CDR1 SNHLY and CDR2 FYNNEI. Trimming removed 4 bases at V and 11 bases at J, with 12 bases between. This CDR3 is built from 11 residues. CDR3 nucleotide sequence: TGTGCCAGCAGTGTCGGCTGGCAGGAGTACGTC. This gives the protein CASSVGWQEYV.

The CDR3 sequence is CASRSGQVETQYF. CDR3 in DNA: TGTGCCAGCAGGAGCGGGCAAGTAGAGACCCAGTACTTC. The rearrangement joins TRBV2 to TRBJ2-5; tentatively, D is TRBD2 (6 bases). This CDR3 spans 13 amino acids. Germline-derived CDR1 and CDR2 are SNHLY and FYNNEI. Trimming took off 6 bases at V and 4 bases at J, with 12 bases between the two ends.